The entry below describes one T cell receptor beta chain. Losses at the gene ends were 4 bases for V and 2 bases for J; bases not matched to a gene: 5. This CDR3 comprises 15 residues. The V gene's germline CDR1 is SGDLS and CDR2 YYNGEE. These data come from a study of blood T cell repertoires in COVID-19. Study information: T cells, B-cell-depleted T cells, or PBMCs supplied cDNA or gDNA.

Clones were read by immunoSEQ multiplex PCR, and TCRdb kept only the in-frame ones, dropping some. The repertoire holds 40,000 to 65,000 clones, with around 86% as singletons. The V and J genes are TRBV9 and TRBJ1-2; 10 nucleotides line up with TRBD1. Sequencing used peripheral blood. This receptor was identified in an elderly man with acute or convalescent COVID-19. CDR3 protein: CASSHRQGANYGYTF. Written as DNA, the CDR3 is TGTGCCAGCAGCCACCGACAGGGGGCGAACTATGGCTACACCTTC.